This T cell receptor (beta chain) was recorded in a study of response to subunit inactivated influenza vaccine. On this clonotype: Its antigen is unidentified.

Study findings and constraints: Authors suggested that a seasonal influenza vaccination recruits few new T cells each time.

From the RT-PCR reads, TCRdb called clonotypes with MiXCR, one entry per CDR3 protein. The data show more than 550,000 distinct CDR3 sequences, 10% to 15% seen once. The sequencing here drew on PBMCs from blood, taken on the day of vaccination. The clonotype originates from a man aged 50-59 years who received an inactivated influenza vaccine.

DNA for the CDR3: TGTGCCACCTCCCATTTCGGGGAGCTGTTTTTT. It codes for CATSHFGELFF. V gene TRBV14 combines with J gene TRBJ2-2; D not certain. CDR3 length: 11 residues. Per the germline V gene, CDR1 is SGHDN and CDR2 is FVKESK. The V and J ends lost 10 bases and 7 bases respectively, with 10 bases between them.